These T cell receptor beta chains were read from a single sample in a study of blood T cells in healthy people across ages. Via MiXCR, TCRdb re-called the 5' RACE reads, giving one row per CDR3 protein. In the table there are 1.5 million to 2 million distinct CDR3 sequences, about two fifths of which are singletons. Specimen: blood. The receptors come from a human donor in good health. The CDR3 runs from the conserved cysteine through the conserved F or W. A D gene is named only where the DNA matches it firmly. Clone size appears in some rows only: once, few, many, or a class for an expanded clone.

TRBV4-1	TRBJ2-7	TRBD1	few	CASSQGDREIPYEQYF	TGCGCCAGCAGCCAAGGAGACAGGGAGATTCCCTACGAGCAGTACTTC
TRBV4-2	TRBJ2-3	-	-	CASSQDLGGTDTQYF	TGTGCCAGCAGCCAAGACCTAGGCGGCACAGATACGCAGTATTTT
TRBV14	TRBJ1-2	-	-	CASSQGSGQYYGYTF	TGTGCCAGCAGCCAAGGATCAGGCCAGTACTATGGCTACACCTTC
TRBV29-1	TRBJ2-7	-	-	CSVALYSYEQYF	TGCAGCGTCGCCCTGTACTCCTACGAGCAGTACTTC
TRBV11-2	TRBJ2-1	TRBD2	-	CASSPLSLRGAENEQFF	TGTGCCAGCAGCCCCCTATCATTGCGGGGGGCCGAGAATGAGCAGTTCTTC
TRBV2	TRBJ2-7	-	few	CASRDQRSSYEQYF	TGTGCCAGCAGGGATCAAAGAAGCTCCTACGAGCAGTACTTC
TRBV7-2	TRBJ1-6	-	few	CASTLEGQGHSPLHF	TGTGCCAGCACTCTAGAGGGGCAGGGGCATTCACCCCTCCACTTT
TRBV5-1	TRBJ2-1	-	-	CASGGTNNEQFF	TGCGCCAGCGGGGGGACCAACAATGAGCAGTTCTTC
TRBV7-2	TRBJ2-3	-	-	CASTTTILADTQYF	TGTGCCAGCACAACAACCATCCTCGCAGATACGCAGTATTTT
TRBV14	TRBJ2-3	TRBD2	-	CASSQDEAGAHTDTQYF	TGTGCCAGCAGCCAAGATGAAGCGGGGGCGCACACAGATACGCAGTATTTT